These 2 T cell receptor beta chains share one sample of origin, sequenced in a study of tissue T cells after allogeneic stem cell transplantation. TCRdb's table, derived via immunoSEQ multiplex PCR, lists solely in-frame clones and lacks some. There are about 1,600 clones in the sample; 73% occur only once, and 12% lies in the top ten. The sample was esophagus tissue, taken at autopsy. The receptors shown here come from a woman between 18 and 50 years old with breast cancer.

This rearrangement joins TRBV30 to TRBJ1-6; D is unresolved. CDR3 length: 15 amino acids. Germline assignment: CDR1 GTSNPN and CDR2 SVGIG (reference sequence). V was trimmed by 6 bases and J by 0 bases, leaving 12 bases between them. This CDR3 reads CACGRGSSYNSPLHF. CDR3 nucleotides: TGTGCCTGCGGACGGGGAAGCTCCTATAATTCACCCCTCCACTTT.

The gene calls are TRBV4-1 and TRBJ2-4; D unresolved. This CDR3 spans 18 amino acids. V was pared by 0 bases and J by 3 bases, with 18 bases between. Germline V gene sequence: CDR1 MGHRA, CDR2 YSYEKL. The CDR3 coding sequence is TGCGCCAGCAGCCAAGACATCGCCCAGTTTGTGAACAAAAACATTCAGTACTTC. This gives the protein CASSQDIAQFVNKNIQYF.